This T cell receptor (beta chain) stems from a study of CD8 T cell repertoires and HIV-1 epitope variants. Background on the study: Controls were a CMV, EBV and flu pool, Ebola AY9, and no peptide. General study results and limits: Most of the nine antigen-specific clonotypes appeared cross-reactive to autologous or escape variants.

Sequencing of TCR beta CDR3 used immunoSEQ survey depth. Clones were read by immunoSEQ multiplex PCR, and TCRdb kept only the in-frame ones, dropping some. In the table there are around 5,400 clones, about 68% of which are singletons. This clone came up a few times. Its target is unknown. This CDR3 region has 15 residues. Trimming cost V 2 bases and J 6 bases; bases outside gene matches: 11. Germline-derived CDR1 and CDR2 are SGDLS and YYNGEE. This TCR came from a male donor with HIV. This sequence joins TRBV9 and TRBJ2-7, with 7 bases matching TRBD1. The sequenced material came from cultured CD8+ T cells derived from PBMCs. Here the CDR3 reads CASSVAGTDLGEQYF. The CDR3 DNA is TGTGCCAGCAGCGTGGCCGGGACAGACTTAGGCGAGCAGTACTTC. The full variable domain, completed using reference TRBV9 and TRBJ2-7, is DSGVTQTPKHLITATGQRVTLRCSPRSGDLSVYWYQQSLDQGLQFLIQYYNGEERAKGNILERFSAQQFPDLHSELNLSSLELGDSALYFCASSVAGTDLGEQYFGPGTRLTVT.